This TCR beta chain was recorded in a study of shared clonotypes between healthy human individuals. CD8 cells regarded as naive lacked CD45RO, were positively chosen for CCR7, and omitted terminally differentiated effector memory CD45RA+ cells. Trimming took 4 bases from V and 3 from J, leaving 16 bases between them. CDR1 and CDR2 (germline): SGHDN, FVKESK. The CDR3 extends over 15 amino acids. Sequencing was performed with immunoSEQ multiplex PCR; in TCRdb, only in-frame clones are kept and a portion is missing. The table records more than 2 million clones, 93% of them present only once. V is TRBV14 and J is TRBJ2-7; the D call may be TRBD1 or TRBD2 (6 bases each). The receptor's source is a man between 18 and 29 years old in good health. Some clones in this sample may be carry-over from other donors' samples. Material: naive CD8+ T cells from PBMCs. The CDR3 nucleotides are TGTGCCAGCAGCCCCCGGGGGCTTGGTATCTACGAGCAGTACTTC. Encoded protein: CASSPRGLGIYEQYF. Based on the CDR3 plus reference TRBV14 and TRBJ2-7, the full variable domain is EAGVTQFPSHSVIEKGQTVTLRCDPISGHDNLYWYRRVMGKEIKFLLHFVKESKQDESGMPNNRFLAERTGGTYSTLKVQPAELEDSGVYFCASSPRGLGIYEQYFGPGTRLTVT.